This T cell receptor beta chain was sequenced during a study of radiation and T cells in renal cell carcinoma. The study, taken as a whole, reports: No pretreatment tumor biopsies were available for baseline clonotypes. In blood, top tumor clones expanded by 2 weeks, shrinking by 4.

Clones were read by immunoSEQ multiplex PCR, and TCRdb kept only the in-frame ones, dropping some. This table holds 120,000 or so clones, approximately 78% found once. Only a few counts were recorded for this clone. Antigen: not known. The sample holds other DNA sequences that translate to the same CDR3. The time point is: blood 2 weeks post-SBRT. Described treatment: 15 Gy SBRT to primary tumor, nephrectomy 4 weeks later. After SBRT, blood was collected at 2 and 4 weeks, plus baseline. This TCR came from a woman in her sixties with renal cell carcinoma. The source was blood, collected from a patient whose treatment included radiotherapy and nephrectomy.

The CDR3 spells CASSLNYEQYF. The CDR3 nucleotides are TGTGCCAGCAGCTTAAACTACGAGCAGTACTTC. The chain couples TRBV7-2 to TRBJ2-7; no definite D call. CDR1 is SGHTA and CDR2 is FQGNSA in the germline V gene. The CDR3 consists of 11 residues. The V gene lost 2 bases and the J gene lost 3 bases, with 2 bases spanning the gap.